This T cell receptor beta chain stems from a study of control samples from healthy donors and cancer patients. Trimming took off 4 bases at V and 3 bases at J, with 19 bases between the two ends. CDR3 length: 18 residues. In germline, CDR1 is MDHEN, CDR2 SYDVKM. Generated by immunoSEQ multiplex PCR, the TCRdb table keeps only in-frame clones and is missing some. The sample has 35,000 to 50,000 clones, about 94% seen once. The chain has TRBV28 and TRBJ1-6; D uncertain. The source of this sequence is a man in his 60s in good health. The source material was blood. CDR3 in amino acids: CASSSLWSSGFYNSPLHF. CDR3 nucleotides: TGTGCCAGCAGTTCACTATGGTCTTCGGGATTCTATAATTCACCCCTCCACTTT. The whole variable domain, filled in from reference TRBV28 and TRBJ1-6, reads DVKVTQSSRYLVKRTGEKVFLECVQDMDHENMFWYRQDPGLGLRLIYFSYDVKMKEKGDIPEGYSVSREKKERFSLILESASTNQTSMYLCASSSLWSSGFYNSPLHFGNGTRLTVT.